This TCR beta chain derives from a study of tumor-infiltrating lymphocytes in localized non-small cell lung cancer. On this clone: Its antigen is as yet unknown.

Using immunoSEQ multiplex PCR, the repertoire was profiled, and TCRdb retains in-frame clones only, with some absent. The sample yields about 12,000 clones, approximately 80% seen once. Study-level results: No T-cell fraction difference was seen between IM1 and IM2 tumors. TCR sequencing covered a subset of patients with enough tissue.

The germline V and J ends were trimmed by 1 base and 5 bases, with 15 bases remaining between them. Germline-derived CDR1 and CDR2 are LGHNA and YNFKEQ. This CDR3 is 16 amino acids long. The specimen was lung tumor tissue. The origin of this receptor is a human donor with non-small cell lung cancer. V and J are TRBV4-2 and TRBJ1-5; D possibly corresponds to TRBD1 (6 bases). As DNA, the CDR3 is TGTGCCAGCAGCCAAGTACAGACAGGTGGGGATCAGCCCCAGCATTTT. Its translation is CASSQVQTGGDQPQHF.